This is a list of T cell receptor beta chains from one sample in a study of blood T cell repertoires in COVID-19. Method: immunoSEQ multiplex PCR; TCRdb's copy keeps in-frame clones and lacks some. Among tens of thousands of clones listed, around 91% were seen once. The sequenced material came from peripheral blood. Receptors originate from a man older than 75 with acute or convalescent COVID-19. The CDR3 runs from the conserved cysteine through the conserved F or W. Fields, in order: CDR3 length, J gene, V gene, CDR3 protein.

12,TRBJ1-1,TRBV2,CASRLEGTEAFF
16,TRBJ2-7,TRBV3-1/TRBV3-2,CASSQDRRTGYYEQYF
17,TRBJ2-2,TRBV19,CASSPDGNRANTGELFF
15,TRBJ1-1,TRBV19,CASSIGWQGNTEAFF
13,TRBJ1-5,TRBV24-1,CATSSEGSQPQHF
14,TRBJ1-1,TRBV28,CASSGQGFNTEAFF
15,TRBJ2-1,TRBV5-1,CASSQQGQGEDEQFF
13,TRBJ2-2,TRBV18,CASSGTDTGELFF
15,TRBJ2-3,TRBV2,CASRPPGQGGDTQYF
15,TRBJ1-2,TRBV15,CATSRDRAINYGYTF
14,TRBJ1-1,TRBV7-9,CASSFVEGNTEAFF
13,TRBJ2-4,TRBV5-4,CASSLDPRAIQYF
16,TRBJ2-2,TRBV7-2,CASSARLAGNTGELFF
14,TRBJ2-5,TRBV5-8,CASSFRQGWETQYF
15,TRBJ1-6,TRBV28,CASSSGVRGNSPLHF
15,TRBJ2-5,TRBV5-5,CASSRGPNRGETQYF
14,TRBJ2-7,TRBV10-1,CASSEAGGRYEQYF
15,TRBJ2-5,TRBV11-2,CASSLASGGYETQYF
14,TRBJ2-7,TRBV7-2,CASNHPGQGNEQYF
15,TRBJ2-7,TRBV3-1/TRBV3-2,CASSQAAGGLYEQYF
17,TRBJ2-6,TRBV5-1,CASSLGRRPTGANVLTF
12,TRBJ2-7,TRBV19,CASEDRGHEQYF
15,TRBJ2-2,TRBV7-9,CASSMLGSGTGELFF
15,TRBJ2-1,TRBV7-2,CASSFLAGGPNEQFF
14,TRBJ2-5,TRBV2,CASSLAGGFETQYF
14,TRBJ2-4,TRBV5-1,CASSIQGWENIQYF
15,TRBJ1-4,TRBV25-1,CASGQLTGIGEKLFF
13,TRBJ1-4,TRBV12-3/TRBV12-4,CASSLRGYEKLFF
16,TRBJ2-2,TRBV18,CASSAPGTGNTGELFF
14,TRBJ2-7,TRBV30,CAWSDDRGSYEQYF
17,TRBJ2-2,TRBV25-1,CASSVNRVARSTGELFF
11,TRBJ1-4,TRBV11-3,CASSLDIGTEF
15,TRBJ2-7,TRBV11-2,CASSLRGGISYEQYF
17,TRBJ1-5,TRBV6-1,CASSGPGGVHSNQPQHF
14,TRBJ2-1,TRBV3-1/TRBV3-2,CASSLGGGYNEQFF
15,TRBJ2-7,TRBV3-1/TRBV3-2,CASSPQRGLLYEQYF
15,TRBJ1-6,TRBV3-1/TRBV3-2,CASSQDGTANSPLHF
16,TRBJ2-2,TRBV3-1/TRBV3-2,CASSHGWTGNTGELFF
16,TRBJ1-1,TRBV15,CATSRGAGGMNTEAFF
15,TRBJ1-1,TRBV19,CASTGTGVMNTEAFF
15,TRBJ1-5,TRBV4-1,CASRQGTGGTQPQHF
16,TRBJ2-3,TRBV28,CASSRRGTGATDTQYF
14,TRBJ1-5,TRBV7-8,CASSRDKLYQPQHF